These 10 T cell receptor beta chains were sequenced from one sample in a study of T cells after posttransplantation cyclophosphamide. A marrow graft followed busulfan-fludarabine conditioning, with cyclophosphamide on days +3 and +4. Produced via immunoSEQ multiplex PCR; TCRdb's table is partial and in-frame only. The sample holds tens of thousands of clones, 86% seen once. This material consisted of PBMCs, taken after allogeneic stem cell transplant with posttransplant cyclophosphamide. These receptor sequences come from a female patient in her thirties or forties who received an allogeneic stem cell transplant from an unrelated donor, was CMV-positive, and had no GVHD. Some T cells here may be from the graft donor.

The chain couples TRBV5-1 to TRBJ2-5, with D possibly being TRBD2 (6 bases). CDR3 length: 14 amino acids. The germline V gene has CDR1 SGHRS and CDR2 YFSETQ. V was pared by 3 bases and J by 4 bases, with 13 bases between. The CDR3 DNA sequence: TGCGCCAGCAGCTCTGAGGGGAGGCGAGAGACCCAGTACTTC. Protein: CASSSEGRRETQYF.

This chain connects TRBV11-2 to TRBJ2-5; TRBD1 matches 7 bases. The J call could be wrong; TRBJ2-7 is a better fit for the DNA end. CDR1 is SGHAT and CDR2 is FQNNGV in the germline V gene. The CDR3 runs 16 residues. CDR3 sequence: CASSLQSQGVAYEQYF. The CDR3 DNA follows: TGTGCCAGCAGCTTACAGAGTCAGGGGGTGGCCTACGAGCAGTACTTC.

This rearrangement joins TRBV5-1 to TRBJ2-5, with D possibly being TRBD2 (5 bases). Germline CDR1 reads SGHRS; CDR2 reads YFSETQ. Trimming left V 0 bases short and J 7 bases short, with 13 bases between. CDR3 length: 14 residues. CDR3 DNA sequence: TGCGCCAGCAGCTTGGTTTTGGGGAGTGGGACCCAGTACTTC. It yields the protein CASSLVLGSGTQYF. The complete variable domain, with remaining parts taken from reference TRBV5-1 and TRBJ2-5, reads KAGVTQTPRYLIKTRGQQVTLSCSPISGHRSVSWYQQTPGQGLQFLFEYFSETQRNKGNFPGRFSGRQFSNSRSEMNVSTLELGDSALYLCASSLVLGSGTQYFGPGTRLLVL.

The rearrangement uses TRBV5-1 and TRBJ2-7, with a tentative D call TRBD1 (6 bases). Trimming removed 3 bases at V and 3 bases at J, with 16 bases between. This CDR3 contains 15 residues. Germline CDR1 SGHRS, CDR2 YFSETQ. CDR3 amino acids: CASSSSRQDGYEQYF. The CDR3 DNA follows: TGCGCCAGCAGCTCCTCACGACAGGACGGCTACGAGCAGTACTTC.

This chain links TRBV7-3 with TRBJ2-1; TRBD2 is a possible D gene (6 bases). V was pared by 6 bases and J by 1 base, with 13 bases between. This CDR3 is built from 15 residues. The V gene's germline CDR1 is SGHTA and CDR2 FQGTGA. CDR3: CASSPLGGSYNEQFF. Here the CDR3 DNA reads TGTGCCAGCAGTCCCCTGGGGGGTTCCTACAATGAGCAGTTCTTC.

The V and J genes are TRBV18 and TRBJ2-5; D is possibly TRBD1 (6 bases). The V and J ends lost 3 bases and 5 bases respectively, with 13 bases between them. CDR1 is KGHSH, CDR2 LQKENI, per germline. The CDR3 is made up of 14 amino acids. For the CDR3, the DNA is TGTGCCAGCTCACCTGGGACACACGGCGAGACCCAGTACTTC. This sequence encodes CASSPGTHGETQYF.

The chain employs TRBV5-1 and TRBJ1-1, with TRBD1 matching 9 bases. V lost 1 base and J lost 1; bases outside the gene matches: 5. The CDR3 has 16 amino acids. Germline V gene lookup returns CDR1 SGHRS and CDR2 YFSETQ. CDR3 sequence reads: CASSLWGGQGNTEAFF. The CDR3 coding sequence is TGCGCCAGCAGCTTGTGGGGGGGACAGGGGAACACTGAAGCTTTCTTT.

In its sample, this clone is medium-sized. This chain joins TRBV19 and TRBJ1-2, with D hard to call. This CDR3 has 10 amino acids. The germline V gene encodes CDR1 LNHDA and CDR2 SQIVND (reference sequence). Written as DNA, the CDR3 is TGTGCGACCGAGGGCTATGGCTACACCTTC. This encodes CATEGYGYTF.

This clone came up a few times. The rearrangement joins TRBV2 to TRBJ1-1; D gene unclear. Germline V gene data show CDR1 as SNHLY and CDR2 as FYNNEI. V lost 7 bases, J lost 0 bases, and 9 bases lay in between. The CDR3 has 13 amino acids. The CDR3 bases are TGTGCCAGCATGGCTGAAGTGAACACTGAAGCTTTCTTT. This gives the protein CASMAEVNTEAFF.

This rearrangement joins TRBV28 to TRBJ2-3, with TRBD2 identical over 15 bases. J was trimmed by 7 bases and V by 4 bases; bases with no gene match: 3. Germline CDR1 and CDR2: MDHEN and SYDVKM. The CDR3 spans 15 residues. CDR3 region: CASSSGTSGGNTQYF. In DNA form, the CDR3 reads TGTGCCAGCAGTTCAGGGACTAGCGGGGGGAATACGCAGTATTTT. Combining the CDR3 with reference TRBV28 and TRBJ2-3 gives the whole variable domain DVKVTQSSRYLVKRTGEKVFLECVQDMDHENMFWYRQDPGLGLRLIYFSYDVKMKEKGDIPEGYSVSREKKERFSLILESASTNQTSMYLCASSSGTSGGNTQYFGPGTRLTVL.